Listed below are T cell receptor beta chains from one sample, sequenced in a study of blood T cells in healthy people across ages. From the 5' RACE reads, TCRdb called clonotypes with MiXCR, one entry per CDR3 protein. The sample holds 650,000 to 1,000,000 distinct CDR3 sequences, more than 35% seen once. Sequencing was performed on blood. The receptors derive from a man older than 75 in good health. The CDR3 runs from the conserved cysteine through the conserved F or W. A D gene is named only where the DNA matches it firmly. Clone size appears in some rows only: once, few, many, or a class for an expanded clone.

TRBV6-2/TRBV6-3	.	TRBJ1-5	.	CASTISRNNQPQHF	TGTGCCAGCACAATATCCAGGAATAATCAGCCCCAGCATTTT
TRBV29-1	.	TRBJ1-3	.	CSVAGGTSGNTIYF	TGCAGCGTTGCGGGGGGAACCTCTGGAAACACCATATATTTT
TRBV20-1	.	TRBJ2-7	.	CSARDDVAGSYEQYF	TGCAGTGCTAGAGATGACGTTGCGGGATCCTACGAGCAGTACTTC
TRBV4-2	.	TRBJ2-3	.	CASSQVRVDTQYF	TGTGCCAGCAGCCAAGTGAGGGTGGATACGCAGTATTTT
TRBV24-1	few	TRBJ2-7	TRBD2	CATSDVAGPYEQYF	TGTGCCACCAGTGATGTAGCGGGGCCTTACGAGCAGTACTTC
TRBV6-2/TRBV6-3	few	TRBJ2-5	TRBD2	CASSYRASGIGGETQYF	TGTGCCAGCAGTTACCGCGCTAGCGGGATAGGGGGGGAGACCCAGTACTTC
TRBV6-6	.	TRBJ2-7	TRBD1	CASRPTGGSYEQYF	TGTGCCAGCAGACCGACAGGGGGCTCCTACGAGCAGTACTTC
TRBV20-1	.	TRBJ1-1	.	CGARPNTEAFF	TGCGGTGCTAGACCGAACACTGAAGCTTTCTTT
TRBV4-2	.	TRBJ2-1	.	CASSQEATGRNEQFF	TGTGCCAGCAGCCAAGAGGCTACAGGGCGGAATGAGCAGTTCTTC
TRBV15	.	TRBJ2-5	.	CATSRPGLSRETQYF	TGTGCCACCAGCAGACCGGGACTGTCGAGGGAGACCCAGTACTTC
TRBV7-2	.	TRBJ1-5	TRBD1	CASSHGQGTGPQHF	TGTGCCAGCAGCCACGGACAGGGCACGGGTCCCCAGCATTTT
TRBV3-1	.	TRBJ1-6	.	CASSQVATANSPLHF	TGTGCCAGCAGCCAAGTGGCGACAGCTAATTCACCCCTCCACTTT
TRBV5-1	few	TRBJ2-2	.	CASSYDPPGDTGELFF	TGCGCCAGCAGCTATGACCCCCCGGGGGACACCGGGGAGCTGTTTTTT
TRBV20-1	.	TRBJ2-2	TRBD2	CSARDRLAGVGTGELFF	TGCAGTGCTAGAGATAGACTAGCGGGAGTCGGCACCGGGGAGCTGTTTTTT
TRBV6-6	.	TRBJ1-5	TRBD1	CASSHGTGGNQPQHF	TGTGCCAGCAGTCATGGGACAGGGGGCAATCAGCCCCAGCATTTT
TRBV27	few	TRBJ1-1	TRBD1	CASSLSRGHSTEAFF	TGTGCCAGCAGTTTATCCAGGGGGCATTCGACTGAAGCTTTCTTT
TRBV29-1	.	TRBJ2-5	.	CCVRTQETQYF	TGCTGCGTTAGGACCCAAGAGACCCAGTACTTC
TRBV29-1	many	TRBJ2-3	.	CSVGQSADTQYF	TGCAGCGTCGGACAGTCGGCAGATACGCAGTATTTT
TRBV14	.	TRBJ1-2	.	CASSQEADYGYTF	TGTGCCAGCAGCCAAGAAGCAGACTATGGCTACACCTTC
TRBV28	few	TRBJ2-7	.	CASSSTGRETGYEQYF	TGTGCCAGCAGCTCTACGGGACGGGAGACGGGTTACGAGCAGTACTTC
TRBV2	few	TRBJ2-5	TRBD2	CANYRSGDPVQTQYF	TGTGCCAACTATCGAAGCGGGGACCCCGTGCAGACCCAGTACTTC
TRBV5-1	many	TRBJ1-2	TRBD1	CASSLEPGTGGGYTF	TGCGCCAGCAGCTTGGAGCCTGGGACAGGGGGTGGCTACACCTTC
TRBV12-3/TRBV12-4	.	TRBJ2-4	.	CASSFPRGDFQYF	TGTGCCAGCAGTTTTCCTCGAGGGGACTTTCAGTACTTC
TRBV27	.	TRBJ1-2	TRBD1	CASSLTGTFKGHTF	TGTGCCAGCAGCTTGACAGGGACCTTTAAGGGCCACACCTTC
TRBV28	.	TRBJ2-3	TRBD2	CASGSSGRTDTQYF	TGTGCCAGCGGATCTAGCGGCCGCACAGATACGCAGTATTTT